This T cell receptor (beta chain) was retrieved from a study of blood T cell repertoires in COVID-19 (dated by TCRdb to 2018 to 2020). With respect to the entire study: Samples covering the acute and convalescent phases of COVID-19 were provided by collaborators in the United States, Italy and Spain. Sample metadata almost always included a de-identified subject ID, COVID-19 status, age in years and sex. HLA class I and class II types, where available, came from metadata supplied by the sample provider rather than from assay-based typing. Samples were obtained from the ongoing ImmuneRACE study (first 160 participants) and from some 1,300 subjects provided by 6 global collaborators. The prospective study material was composed of cDNA or gDNA derived from T cells, B-cell-depleted T cells, or PBMCs. A freely available public database, intended as a resource for researchers studying the immune response to SARS-CoV-2, is where the repertoires were released. The dataset comprised deeply sampled blood TCRbeta repertoires from subjects exposed to, actively infected with, or recovered from COVID-19. Results and caveats for the whole study, not just this receptor: Clinical and demographic metadata were provided uncurated, with the amount varying by source and participant.

In Seattle, one collaborating source enrolled patients while the infection was active and tracked those patients longitudinally over the course of disease. Whole blood was collected in K2EDTA tubes by collaborating institutions according to the institutions' own protocols. For TCRbeta analysis, collaborator samples were shipped as frozen whole blood, as isolated PBMCs, or as DNA extracted from either sample type. The CDR3, cysteine through phenylalanine, is 13 amino acids long. Only the CDR3 region is kept as DNA, spanning 39 bases read in frame from base 1. CDR1 and CDR2 (KGHSH, LQKENI) derive from the germline V gene. Cut back by 0 bases and 4 bases, the V and J ends lie 6 bases apart. For this clone: Its antigen remains undetermined. No per-base quality is available; no much larger clone lies one base away. Other nucleotide sequences in the sample specify the same CDR3.

TCRbeta CDR3 regions were amplified from genomic DNA using the immunoSEQ Assay, a bias-controlled multiplex PCR. On the authors' methods: The number of nucleated cells in each sample was estimated from the amplification of reference gene primers within the assay. To quantify the absolute abundance of each unique TCRbeta CDR3 rearrangement, sequence reads were collapsed and filtered. For each sample, productive Simpson clonality was calculated as the square root of Simpson's diversity index across productive rearrangements. Here the immuneACCESS table is served through TCRdb, limited to in-frame sequences with V and J called. Missing clones are a known gap in these copies; in checked studies unresolved V genes cover under half, and the rest lacks a known reason. Clone size and V and J calls were adopted from that table, with D and trimming inferred from the DNA. Across this sample there are almost 400,000 clones, with around 87% seen only once. Approximately 2.4% of the sample rests with the top ten.

This chain joins TRBV18 to TRBJ2-5, with a weak D call of TRBD1 (6 bases match). The sequence was collected from a woman in her sixties or seventies with COVID-19, enrolled during active disease. Sequences were obtained from peripheral blood. At the DNA level, the sequence is TGTGCCAGCTCACCACCGACAGGAGAGACCCAGTACTTC. It specifies CASSPPTGETQYF.